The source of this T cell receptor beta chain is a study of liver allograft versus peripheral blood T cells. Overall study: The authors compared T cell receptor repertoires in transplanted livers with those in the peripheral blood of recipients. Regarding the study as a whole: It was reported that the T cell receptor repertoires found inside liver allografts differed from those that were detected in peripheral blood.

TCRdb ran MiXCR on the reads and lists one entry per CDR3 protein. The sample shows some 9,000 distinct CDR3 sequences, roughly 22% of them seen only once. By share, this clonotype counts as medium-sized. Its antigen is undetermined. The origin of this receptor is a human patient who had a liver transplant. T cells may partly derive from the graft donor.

CDR3 protein: CASSQLSSGANVLTF. As DNA, the CDR3 is TGTGCCAGCAGTCAATTGAGCTCTGGGGCCAACGTCCTGACTTTC. V gene TRBV28 combines with J gene TRBJ2-6; no clear D. Trimming left V 5 bases short and J 0 bases short, with 8 bases between. Germline V CDR1 and CDR2: MDHEN, SYDVKM. This CDR3 is built from 15 residues.